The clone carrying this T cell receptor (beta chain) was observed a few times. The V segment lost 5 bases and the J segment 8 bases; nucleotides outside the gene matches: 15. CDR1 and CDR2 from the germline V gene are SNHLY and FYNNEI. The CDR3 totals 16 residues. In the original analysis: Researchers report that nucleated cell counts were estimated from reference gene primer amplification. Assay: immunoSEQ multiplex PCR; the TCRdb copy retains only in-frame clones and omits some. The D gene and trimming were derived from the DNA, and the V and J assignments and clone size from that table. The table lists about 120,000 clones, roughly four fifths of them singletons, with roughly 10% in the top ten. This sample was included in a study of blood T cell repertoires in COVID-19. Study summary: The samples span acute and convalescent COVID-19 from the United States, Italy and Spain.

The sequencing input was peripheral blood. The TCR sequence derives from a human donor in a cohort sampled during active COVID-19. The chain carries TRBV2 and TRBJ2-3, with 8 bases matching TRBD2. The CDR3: CASSTVDSGMGGTQYF. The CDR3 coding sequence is TGTGCCAGCAGTACTGTAGATAGCGGGATGGGAGGTACGCAGTATTTT.